These T cell receptor beta chains were read from a single sample in a study of immune heterogeneity within non-small cell lung tumors. TCRdb reprocessed the multiplex PCR reads via MiXCR and lists one record per CDR3 protein. The sample has approximately 6,000 distinct CDR3 sequences, 20% to 25% seen once. The sequenced material came from lung tumor tissue. These receptors originate from a man in his 60s with non-small cell lung cancer. CDR3s include the opening cysteine and the closing phenylalanine or tryptophan. Each record gives: V gene, J gene, D gene, CDR3 protein. D genes are given only for firm matches.

V gene: TRBV14
J gene: TRBJ2-1
D gene: -
CDR3 protein: CASSANRGGEFF

V gene: TRBV20-1
J gene: TRBJ1-2
D gene: -
CDR3 protein: CSASGTRANYGYTF

V gene: TRBV12-3/TRBV12-4
J gene: TRBJ2-5
D gene: TRBD2
CDR3 protein: CASSLDLAGVQETQYF

V gene: TRBV9
J gene: TRBJ2-3
D gene: TRBD2
CDR3 protein: CASSVVRGNTDTQYF

V gene: TRBV15
J gene: TRBJ1-1
D gene: -
CDR3 protein: CDTSRGPAGGGEAFF

V gene: TRBV29-1
J gene: TRBJ1-5
D gene: -
CDR3 protein: CSVIETGISNQPQHF

V gene: TRBV18
J gene: TRBJ1-1
D gene: -
CDR3 protein: CASSPRQTRNTEAFF

V gene: TRBV6-1
J gene: TRBJ2-2
D gene: -
CDR3 protein: CATCGGANTGELFF

V gene: TRBV9
J gene: TRBJ2-2
D gene: -
CDR3 protein: CAGSVQGHTGELFF

V gene: TRBV13
J gene: TRBJ2-1
D gene: TRBD2
CDR3 protein: CASSSRTSGSGEQFF

V gene: TRBV11-1
J gene: TRBJ2-6
D gene: -
CDR3 protein: CASSYPSPGAGANVLTF

V gene: TRBV20-1
J gene: TRBJ2-5
D gene: -
CDR3 protein: CSAPVWTPQETQYF

V gene: TRBV20-1
J gene: TRBJ2-3
D gene: TRBD2
CDR3 protein: CSASILVLQREGTDTQYF